The 14 T cell receptor beta chains below all came from one sample that was sequenced in a study of brain T cells in children with intractable seizures. This table comes from immunoSEQ multiplex PCR, and its TCRdb copy is limited to in-frame clones, with some not included. The sample includes 110,000 or so clones, 85% to 95% seen only once; the top ten take 3.8%. Sequenced here: peripheral blood, sampled at surgery. Receptors were obtained from a boy in the first two years of life with hemimegalencephaly and intractable seizures.

The chain joins TRBV6-5 to TRBJ1-2; tentatively, D is TRBD1 (6 bases). V lost 2 bases and J 8 bases, leaving 15 bases between the germline ends. This CDR3 region has 14 residues. Germline V gene sequence: CDR1 MNHEY, CDR2 SVGAGI. CDR3 amino acids: CASSYSRGGAGYTF. Written as DNA, the CDR3 is TGTGCCAGCAGTTACAGTCGGGGGGGCGCGGGCTACACCTTC.

The chain is built from TRBV30 and TRBJ2-7, with D hard to call. Trimming removed 3 bases from V and 9 bases from J, with 12 bases in between. Germline values: CDR1 GTSNPN, CDR2 SVGIG (reference sequence). This CDR3 is built from 11 residues. CDR3: CAWSVTWWQYF. In DNA, the CDR3 is TGTGCCTGGAGCGTAACTTGGTGGCAGTACTTC. The full variable domain, in which reference TRBV30 and TRBJ2-7 provide the parts outside the CDR3, is SQTIHQWPATLVQPVGSPLSLECTVEGTSNPNLYWYRQAAGRGLQLLFYSVGIGQISSEVPQNLSASRPQDRQFILSSKKLLLSDSGFYLCAWSVTWWQYFGPGTRLTVT.

V gene TRBV18 combines with J gene TRBJ2-7, with TRBD2 matching over 7 bases. The CDR3 is 13 residues long. The germline V gene encodes CDR1 KGHSH and CDR2 LQKENI. V lost 3 bases to trimming and J lost 3 bases; unmatched junction nucleotides: 2. CDR3 region: CASSPGGDYEQYF. Written as DNA, the CDR3 is TGTGCCAGCTCACCGGGGGGGGACTACGAGCAGTACTTC.

The chain combines TRBV27 with TRBJ2-3, with 16 bases fitting TRBD2. This CDR3 spans 17 amino acids. The V gene's germline CDR1 is MNHEY and CDR2 SMNVEV (reference sequence). The V gene end was trimmed by 6 bases and the J gene end by 5 bases; junction bases not matched to a gene: 8. The CDR3 loop reads CASSSGTSGRVGDTQYF. Here the CDR3 DNA reads TGTGCCAGCAGCTCCGGGACTAGCGGGAGGGTTGGAGATACGCAGTATTTT.

The V and J genes are TRBV11-3 and TRBJ2-3; D is uncertain. V shed 2 bases and J shed 2 bases, with 8 bases lying between them. The CDR3 extends over 14 amino acids. CDR1 is SGHNT and CDR2 is YENEEA in the germline V gene. Here the CDR3 DNA reads TGTGCCAGCAGCTTAAGAGGAGACACAGATACGCAGTATTTT. Amino acids: CASSLRGDTDTQYF.

The chain has TRBV6-2 or TRBV6-3 and TRBJ2-7, with 11 bases that match TRBD2. The CDR3 runs 17 residues. Germline assignment: CDR1 MNHEY and CDR2 SVGEGT. V gave up 2 bases and J gave up 3 bases; unmatched junction bases: 9. CDR3 sequence (DNA): TGTGCCAGCAGTTACGGGGACGGGACTAGCGGAATCTACGAGCAGTACTTC. Translated, it gives CASSYGDGTSGIYEQYF.

The rearrangement uses TRBV9 and TRBJ2-2, with 7 nucleotides matching TRBD2. With 0 bases clipped from V and 4 bases from J, the junction kept 6 bases outside the gene matches. Germline V CDR1 and CDR2: SGDLS, YYNGEE. CDR3 length equals 16 residues. CDR3 in amino acids: CASSVGEGRSTGELFF. The CDR3 nucleotides read TGTGCCAGCAGCGTAGGGGAGGGGAGAAGCACCGGGGAGCTGTTTTTT.

CDR3 DNA sequence: TGTGCCAGTAGTGTACAGGGTGGGTACGAGCAGTACTTC. Translated, it gives CASSVQGGYEQYF. The gene calls are TRBV19 and TRBJ2-7; D is perhaps TRBD1 (6 bases). The CDR3 covers 13 residues. V was trimmed by 5 bases and J by 4 bases, leaving 12 bases between them. CDR1 and CDR2 (germline): LNHDA, SQIVND (reference sequence).

This clone was observed a single time. This sequence joins TRBV27 and TRBJ2-6; D ambiguous. The germline gives CDR1 MNHEY, CDR2 SMNVEV (reference sequence). V was pared by 5 bases and J by 0 bases, with 8 bases between. This CDR3 has 15 residues. The CDR3, as DNA: TGTGCCAGCAGTATGAGGAGCTCTGGGGCCAACGTCCTGACTTTC. This codes for CASSMRSSGANVLTF.

The V gene is TRBV9, the J gene TRBJ2-3; D uncertain. The CDR3 is 16 amino acids. Between the trimmed V and J ends, which lost 4 bases and 2 bases, there was a span of 17 bases. Germline V gives CDR1 SGDLS, CDR2 YYNGEE. The CDR3 sequence: CASSSQAATVTDTQYF. The DNA of the CDR3 is TGTGCCAGCAGCTCCCAGGCGGCCACCGTCACAGATACGCAGTATTTT. Full variable domain (remainder filled in from reference TRBV9 and TRBJ2-3): DSGVTQTPKHLITATGQRVTLRCSPRSGDLSVYWYQQSLDQGLQFLIQYYNGEERAKGNILERFSAQQFPDLHSELNLSSLELGDSALYFCASSSQAATVTDTQYFGPGTRLTVL.

The CDR3 loop reads CASSFSRAGTDTQYF. CDR3 DNA sequence: TGCGCCAGCAGCTTTAGTCGGGCGGGCACAGATACGCAGTATTTT. J is TRBJ2-3 and V is TRBV5-1; D not resolved. V was clipped by 2 bases and J by 1 base, with 11 bases between them. The CDR3 totals 15 residues. Germline lookup yields CDR1 SGHRS and CDR2 YFSETQ.

The chain uses TRBV7-3 and TRBJ2-3; possible D gene TRBD2, 6 bases. Germline lookup yields CDR1 SGHTA and CDR2 FQGTGA. Trimming removed 3 bases from V and 1 base from J, with 11 bases in between. This CDR3 is built from 15 residues. In DNA, the CDR3 is TGTGCCAGCAGCTTGGGGCCGGGAGGCACAGATACGCAGTATTTT. It encodes CASSLGPGGTDTQYF.

The chain carries TRBV27 and TRBJ2-7; TRBD2 matches 12 bases. Germline V gives CDR1 MNHEY, CDR2 SMNVEV (reference sequence). This CDR3 contains 14 residues. V was clipped by 5 bases and J by 3 bases; unmatched bases: 2. CDR3 region: CASSLAGGLYEQYF. CDR3 DNA sequence: TGTGCCAGCAGTCTAGCGGGAGGGCTCTACGAGCAGTACTTC.

V usage is TRBV7-6 and J usage is TRBJ2-1; the match to TRBD2 covers 9 bases. This CDR3 is built from 15 residues. Trimming cost V 1 base and J 2 bases; bases outside gene matches: 0. Per the germline V gene, CDR1 is SGHVS and CDR2 is FNYEAQ. DNA for the CDR3: TGTGCCAGCAGCTTAGGGACTAGCGCCTACAATGAGCAGTTCTTC. Its protein is CASSLGTSAYNEQFF.